These 12 T cell receptor beta chains came from one sample sequenced in a study of cytomegalovirus exposure and HLA in healthy donors. This PCR relied on a set of 60 Vbeta primers and 13 Jbeta primers. Profiling relied on immunoSEQ multiplex PCR, and the TCRdb table lists in-frame clones only, not all of them. The sample shows 100,000 to 120,000 clones, 79% of them seen only once. The specimen was PBMCs. The receptors were gathered from a man aged 25 to 45 in good health and CMV-seropositive.

This chain links TRBV2 with TRBJ2-3; TRBD2 agrees at 8 bases. The CDR3 is 17 amino acids. V shed 3 bases, J shed 6 bases, and the junction held 14 bases outside the gene matches. In germline, CDR1 is SNHLY, CDR2 FYNNEI. For the CDR3, the DNA is TGTGCCAGCAGTGAGGGGGTAGCGGGGTTTACGTCGGATACGCAGTATTTT. It encodes CASSEGVAGFTSDTQYF.

This chain joins TRBV30 and TRBJ2-7; D possibly corresponds to TRBD1 (6 bases). Germline V gene lookup returns CDR1 GTSNPN and CDR2 SVGIG (reference sequence). The CDR3 is 15 residues long. V lost 2 bases and J 3 bases, leaving 17 bases between the germline ends. The DNA of the CDR3 is TGTGCCTGGAGTCTCAGGTCAGGGGTCGGCTACGAGCAGTACTTC. As protein: CAWSLRSGVGYEQYF.

The chain recombines TRBV30 with TRBJ2-7; possible D gene TRBD1, 5 bases. This CDR3 has 12 amino acids. The germline CDR1 and CDR2 sequences are GTSNPN and SVGIG (reference sequence). The V end lost 0 bases, the J end lost 9 bases, and 12 bases lay between the germline ends. CDR3 in amino acids: CAWSVAGLGQYF. CDR3 DNA: TGTGCCTGGAGTGTAGCAGGGCTCGGGCAGTACTTC.

This chain connects TRBV13 to TRBJ2-5; 15 nucleotides align to TRBD2. V trimming: 5 bases; J trimming: 2 bases; junction bases outside the gene matches: 3. Germline assignment: CDR1 PRHDT and CDR2 FYEKMQ (reference sequence). The CDR3 has 16 residues. CDR3 nucleotides: TGTGCCAGCAGCATCGGACTAGCGGGGGGGCAAGAGACCCAGTACTTC. Residues: CASSIGLAGGQETQYF.

This clone has only a few counts. The chain combines TRBV11-2 with TRBJ2-7, with D uncertain. CDR3 size: 15 residues. Trimming pared 3 bases from V and 0 bases from J, leaving 12 bases between. Germline CDR1 reads SGHAT; CDR2 reads FQNNGV. This CDR3 reads CASSFGLTVSYEQYF. CDR3 sequence (DNA): TGTGCCAGCAGCTTTGGTTTGACTGTCTCCTACGAGCAGTACTTC.

This clone was seen a handful of times. V and J are TRBV2 and TRBJ1-1, with D possibly matching TRBD1 (6 bases). Germline assignment: CDR1 SNHLY and CDR2 FYNNEI. This CDR3 spans 12 amino acids. CDR3 region: CANWGGRTEAFF. CDR3 nucleotide sequence: TGTGCTAATTGGGGGGGGCGGACTGAAGCTTTCTTT.

About this clone: It is likely a read error, because the conserved phenylalanine at the end of the CDR3 is missing. The limits of the CDR3 on the DNA are not certain, so only TCRdb's listed CDR3 is given. The chain couples TRBV7-5 to TRBJ2-7; the D call in the table, TRBD1, was not verified against the DNA. TRBV7-5 is given as a pseudogene. Both ends counted, the CDR3 spans 11 residues. CDR3 sequence reads: CVRSLVSRTRI.

This clone was observed a single time. The chain combines TRBV29-1 with TRBJ1-2, with D maybe TRBD1 (6 bases). The V gene's germline CDR1 is SQVTM and CDR2 ANQGSEA. The CDR3 has 12 residues. V was shortened by 7 bases and J by 6 bases, with 15 bases between the two germline ends. CDR3 in DNA: TGCAGCGCTTCCGGGACACGGGATGGCTACACCTTC. Protein product: CSASGTRDGYTF.

V gene TRBV27 combines with J gene TRBJ1-2, with D tentatively TRBD1 (5 bases). Germline V CDR1 and CDR2: MNHEY, SMNVEV (reference sequence). V dropped 5 bases and J dropped 3 bases, with 13 bases sitting between them. CDR3 length equals 14 residues. The CDR3 DNA reads TGTGCCAGCAGTCAGGGCGCAGGGCACTATGGCTACACCTTC. Protein product: CASSQGAGHYGYTF.

In this sample, this clone is large. The chain combines TRBV2 with TRBJ2-7; D may be TRBD1 (5 bases). The CDR3 totals 13 residues. The germline gives CDR1 SNHLY, CDR2 FYNNEI. V was trimmed by 8 bases and J by 4 bases, leaving 15 bases between them. The CDR3 spells CASQGIVGYEQYF. DNA for the CDR3: TGTGCCAGCCAGGGCATAGTGGGTTACGAGCAGTACTTC.

The rearrangement uses TRBV19 and TRBJ2-1; 9 nucleotides line up with TRBD1. This CDR3 region has 15 residues. CDR1 is LNHDA and CDR2 is SQIVND in the germline V gene (reference sequence). The J segment lost 0 bases and the V segment lost 7 bases, leaving 4 bases of the junction unmatched. This chain's CDR3 is CASTNRGHSYNEQFF. The CDR3 DNA sequence: TGTGCCAGTACAAACAGGGGGCACTCCTACAATGAGCAGTTCTTC.

This clone was seen a single time. The chain uses TRBV7-9 and TRBJ2-3, with D tentatively TRBD1 (6 bases). Looked up from germline, CDR1 is SEHNR and CDR2 is FQNEAQ (reference sequence). V gave up 5 bases and J gave up 0 bases, with 15 bases separating them. CDR3 length: 16 amino acids. Here the CDR3 DNA reads TGTGCCAGCAGCACAAACCGGGACAAGAGCACAGATACGCAGTATTTT. Residues: CASSTNRDKSTDTQYF.